This T cell receptor (beta chain) was identified in a study of cytomegalovirus exposure and HLA in healthy donors. Both 60 Vbeta primers and 13 Jbeta primers went into the PCR. Assay used: immunoSEQ multiplex PCR; TCRdb lists only in-frame clones, some missing. Of some 130,000 clones listed, 73% are singletons. The V gene lost 8 bases and the J gene lost 6 bases, with 13 bases spanning the gap. There are 12 residues in the CDR3. CDR1 and CDR2 (germline): MNHEY, SMNVEV (reference sequence). The chain uses TRBV27 and TRBJ1-2, with a possible D match to TRBD1 (5 bases). Sequences were obtained from PBMCs. This TCR came from a woman aged 40 to 50 in good health and CMV-seronegative. The CDR3 DNA reads as TGTGCCAGCCGGGGGGGACTACATGGCTACACCTTC. Its protein product is CASRGGLHGYTF.